This T cell receptor beta chain was identified in a study of identifying expanded T cells in peripheral blood. The study, taken as a whole, reports: Variance in clone template counts between approximately 2-week samples significantly increased with total template count across all healthy donors.

As for this clone: As yet, its antigen is unknown.

TCRdb's table, derived via immunoSEQ multiplex PCR, lists solely in-frame clones and lacks some. Found here are around 90,000 clones, approximately 88% of them singletons; the top ten hold 3% to 4%. The CDR3 is 17 residues long. With 2 bases removed from V and 0 bases from J, the gap between germline ends came to 13 bases. CDR1 and CDR2 from the germline V gene are MNHEY and SMNVEV (reference sequence). The sample taken for sequencing was blood. This receptor was taken from a person aged 18 to 75 in good health. The rearrangement joins TRBV27 to TRBJ2-2; possible D gene TRBD2, 5 bases. This CDR3 reads CASSLDRWGANTGELFF. CDR3 DNA: TGTGCCAGCAGTTTAGATCGGTGGGGAGCGAACACCGGGGAGCTGTTTTTT.